The entry below describes one TCR beta chain. The authors' processing: Cell counts per sample came from amplifying reference gene primers. Sequencing was performed with immunoSEQ multiplex PCR; in TCRdb, only in-frame clones are kept and a portion is missing. V and J calls and clone size are as listed in that table; D and trimming were resolved from the DNA. The sample holds hundreds of thousands of clones, roughly 85% seen once. The data were obtained in a study of blood T cell repertoires in COVID-19. Looked up from germline, CDR1 is MNHEY and CDR2 is SVGAGI. This CDR3 has 14 amino acids. Trimming removed 6 bases at V and 3 bases at J, with 11 bases between.

The receptor's source is a woman aged 18-29 years with acute or convalescent COVID-19. This sequence joins TRBV6-5 and TRBJ2-2, with D maybe TRBD1 (5 bases). What was sequenced was peripheral blood. This CDR3 reads CASRWGSDTGELFF. CDR3 nucleotide sequence: TGTGCCAGCAGATGGGGCTCCGACACCGGGGAGCTGTTTTTT.